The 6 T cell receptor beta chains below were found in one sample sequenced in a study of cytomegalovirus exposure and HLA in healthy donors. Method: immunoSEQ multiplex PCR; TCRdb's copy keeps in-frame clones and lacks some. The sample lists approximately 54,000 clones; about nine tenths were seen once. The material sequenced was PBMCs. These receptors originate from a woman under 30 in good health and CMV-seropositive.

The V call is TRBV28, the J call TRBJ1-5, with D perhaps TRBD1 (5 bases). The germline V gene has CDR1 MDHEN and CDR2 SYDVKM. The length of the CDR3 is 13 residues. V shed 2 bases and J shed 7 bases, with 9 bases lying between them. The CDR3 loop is CASSLTDRQPQHF. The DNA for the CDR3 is TGTGCCAGCAGTTTAACCGACAGACAGCCCCAGCATTTT.

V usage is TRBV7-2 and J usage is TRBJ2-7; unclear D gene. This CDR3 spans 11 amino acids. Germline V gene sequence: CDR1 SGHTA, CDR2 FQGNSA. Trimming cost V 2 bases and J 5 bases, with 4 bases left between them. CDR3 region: CASSLIDEQYF. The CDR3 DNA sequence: TGTGCCAGCAGCTTAATCGACGAGCAGTACTTC. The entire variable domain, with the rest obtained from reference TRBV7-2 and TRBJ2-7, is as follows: GAGVSQSPSNKVTEKGKDVELRCDPISGHTALYWYRQSLGQGLEFLIYFQGNSAPDKSGLPSDRFSAERTGGSVSTLTIQRTQQEDSAVYLCASSLIDEQYFGPGTRLTVT.

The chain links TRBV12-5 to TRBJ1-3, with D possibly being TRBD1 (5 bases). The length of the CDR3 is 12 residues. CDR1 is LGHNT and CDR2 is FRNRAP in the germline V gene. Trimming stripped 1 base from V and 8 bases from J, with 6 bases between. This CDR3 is CASGLGGDTIYF. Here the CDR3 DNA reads TGTGCTAGTGGTTTGGGGGGGGACACCATATATTTT.

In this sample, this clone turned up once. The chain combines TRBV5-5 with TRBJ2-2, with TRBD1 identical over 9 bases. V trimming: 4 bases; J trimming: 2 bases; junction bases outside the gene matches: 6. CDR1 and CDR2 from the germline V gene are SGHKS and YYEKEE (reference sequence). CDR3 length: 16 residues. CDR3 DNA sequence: TGTGCCAGCAGCAAATGGGACAGGGCTAACACCGGGGAGCTGTTTTTT. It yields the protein CASSKWDRANTGELFF.

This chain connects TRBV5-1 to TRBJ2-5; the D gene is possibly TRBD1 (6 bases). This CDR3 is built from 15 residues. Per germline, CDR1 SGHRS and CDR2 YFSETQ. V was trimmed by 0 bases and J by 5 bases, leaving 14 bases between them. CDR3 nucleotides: TGCGCCAGCAGCTTGGTCCAGGGCCAGGGGGAGACCCAGTACTTC. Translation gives CASSLVQGQGETQYF.

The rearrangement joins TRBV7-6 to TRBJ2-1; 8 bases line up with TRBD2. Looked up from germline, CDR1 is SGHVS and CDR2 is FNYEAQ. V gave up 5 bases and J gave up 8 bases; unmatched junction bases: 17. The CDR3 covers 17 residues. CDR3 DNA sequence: TGTGCCAGCAGCCCACGACACCTCACGGGGGGGCCCGATGAGCAGTTCTTC. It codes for CASSPRHLTGGPDEQFF.